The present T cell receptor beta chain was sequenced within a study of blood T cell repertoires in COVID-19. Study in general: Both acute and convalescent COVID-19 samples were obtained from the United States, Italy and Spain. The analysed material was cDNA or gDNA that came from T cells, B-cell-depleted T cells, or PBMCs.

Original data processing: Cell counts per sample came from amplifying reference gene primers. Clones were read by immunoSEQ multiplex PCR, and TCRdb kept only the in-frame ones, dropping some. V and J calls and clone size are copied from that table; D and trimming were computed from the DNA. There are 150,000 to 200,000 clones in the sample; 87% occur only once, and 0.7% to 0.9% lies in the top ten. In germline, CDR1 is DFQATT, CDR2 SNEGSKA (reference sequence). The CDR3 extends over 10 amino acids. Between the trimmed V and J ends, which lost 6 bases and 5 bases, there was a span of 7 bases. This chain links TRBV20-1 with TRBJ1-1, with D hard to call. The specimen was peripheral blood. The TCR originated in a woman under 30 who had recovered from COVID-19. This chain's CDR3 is CSAGETEAFF. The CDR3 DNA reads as TGCAGTGCGGGAGAGACTGAAGCTTTCTTT.